This entry lists 11 T cell receptor beta chains sequenced from one sample in a study of Graves' ophthalmopathy and Graves' hyperthyroidism. The TCR beta CDR3 regions underwent amplification from RNA transcripts. The first round was an RT-PCR with HTBI primers, and the second round was a multiplex PCR. TCRdb called the multiplex PCR reads again in MiXCR, with one record for every CDR3 protein. The table lists roughly 400,000 distinct CDR3 sequences, approximately 20% of them singletons. Sequenced material: peripheral blood. These TCRs come from a young woman with Graves' ophthalmopathy.

V is TRBV12-5 and J is TRBJ1-5; D is undetermined. Between the trimmed V and J ends, which lost 1 base and 6 bases, there was a span of 7 bases. In germline, CDR1 is LGHNT, CDR2 FRNRAP. The CDR3 is 13 residues long. CDR3 sequence (DNA): TGTGCTAGTGGTTTGGCAGTGGCTCAGCCCCAGCATTTT. Translating it yields CASGLAVAQPQHF.

This clonotype appeared many times. The V gene is TRBV5-6, the J gene TRBJ1-1, with unresolved D. The CDR3 length is 15 residues. Between the trimmed V and J ends, which lost 2 bases and 0 bases, there was a span of 11 bases. The germline V gene encodes CDR1 SGHDT and CDR2 YYEEEE. DNA for the CDR3: TGTGCCAGCAGCTTTATAACAGACATGAACACTGAAGCTTTCTTT. Amino acids: CASSFITDMNTEAFF.

This clonotype has a count of ten or more. The rearrangement joins TRBV7-2 to TRBJ2-7; tentative D call: TRBD1 (5 bases). There are 15 residues in the CDR3. Germline V CDR1 and CDR2: SGHTA, FQGNSA. V was shortened by 4 bases and J by 0 bases, with 13 bases between the two germline ends. DNA for the CDR3: TGTGCCAGCAGCTACAGCGACAGAAACTCCTACGAGCAGTACTTC. Translating it yields CASSYSDRNSYEQYF.

Ten or more counts support this clonotype. The V gene is TRBV29-1, the J gene TRBJ2-7; no definite D call. The CDR3 runs to 11 residues. Trimming shortened V by 6 bases and J by 3 bases, and 9 bases separated the two germline ends. Germline loops: CDR1 SQVTM, CDR2 ANQGSEA. The CDR3 DNA reads as TGCAGCGTCCTCGACATCTACGAGCAGTACTTC. It yields the protein CSVLDIYEQYF.

This clonotype was observed at least ten times. The genes are TRBV18 and TRBJ1-2; D is undetermined. CDR1 is KGHSH and CDR2 is LQKENI in the germline V gene. The V gene lost 1 base and the J gene lost 3 bases, with 12 bases spanning the gap. The CDR3 loop spans 15 amino acids. The CDR3 loop reads CASSPRTLEDYGYTF. As DNA, the CDR3 is TGTGCCAGCTCACCACGTACACTTGAGGACTATGGCTACACCTTC.

The chain recombines TRBV12-3 or TRBV12-4 with TRBJ1-6; 7 bases are shared with TRBD1. The CDR3 spans 14 residues. The ends lost 6 bases at V and 8 bases at J; junction bases unmatched: 7. The CDR3 reads CASSHRDSYSPLHF. As DNA, the CDR3 is TGTGCCAGCAGCCACCGGGACAGTTATTCACCCCTCCACTTT.

The table lists this clonotype with a few counts. The chain uses TRBV12-3 or TRBV12-4 and TRBJ1-1; D gene unclear. The ends were cut back, 3 bases at V and 5 bases at J, with 10 bases in the middle. CDR3 size: 13 residues. CDR3 in DNA: TGTGCCAGCAGTTTTCCGGGAAGGACTGAAGCTTTCTTT. It encodes CASSFPGRTEAFF.

This clonotype was detected many times. V and J are TRBV29-1 and TRBJ2-7; D is possibly TRBD1 (5 bases). CDR1 and CDR2 from the germline V gene are SQVTM and ANQGSEA. The V and J ends lost 8 bases and 0 bases respectively, with 11 bases between them. This CDR3 contains 12 residues. In nucleotides, the CDR3 is TGCAGCTCCCTGGACACCTCCTACGAGCAGTACTTC. This sequence encodes CSSLDTSYEQYF.

The J gene is TRBJ2-5, the V gene TRBV15, with a tentative D call TRBD1 (6 bases). The CDR3 covers 15 residues. Per the germline V gene, CDR1 is LNHNV and CDR2 is YYDKDF (reference sequence). Trimming left V 3 bases short and J 0 bases short, with 11 bases between. This CDR3 reads CATSRGAGYQETQYF. DNA of the CDR3: TGTGCCACCAGCAGGGGGGCTGGGTACCAAGAGACCCAGTACTTC.

This clonotype was observed many times. The chain carries TRBV7-9 and TRBJ1-2; TRBD1 is a possible D gene (5 bases). The germline V and J ends were trimmed by 5 bases and 8 bases, with 18 bases remaining between them. The CDR3 covers 14 residues. CDR1 and CDR2 (germline): SEHNR, FQNEAQ (reference sequence). CDR3 region: CASSLGLGELGYTF. The CDR3 DNA reads as TGTGCCAGCAGCCTCGGGTTAGGGGAGTTGGGCTACACCTTC.

CDR3 protein: CASTERAGGYYEQYF. The CDR3 nucleotides are TGTGCCAGCACTGAACGAGCGGGTGGGTACTACGAGCAGTACTTC. The rearrangement joins TRBV6-2 or TRBV6-3 to TRBJ2-7, with D perhaps TRBD2 (6 bases). Germline loops: CDR1 MNHEY, CDR2 SVGEGT. Trimming stripped 7 bases from V and 3 bases from J, with 19 bases between. The CDR3 totals 15 residues.